This TCR beta chain derives from a study of post-analysis software for immune sequencing data. Overall study context: Relapsing-remitting, secondary progressive and progressive-relapsing multiple sclerosis courses were included. Notes on the study in general: When patients were compared with controls, 5 or 6 TRBV segments were more frequent, TRBV5-6, TRBV5-1 and TRBV20-1 among them.

This clonotype was seen more than once but under ten times. The antigen is unknown. The CDR3 sequence is 14 residues long. Germline V CDR1 and CDR2: SGHRS, YFSETQ. The TCR beta cDNA libraries contained unique molecular identifiers. TCRdb ran MiXCR on the PCR reads and lists one entry per CDR3 protein. Of under 900,000 distinct CDR3 sequences detected, about 50% appear once; the ten largest clones hold about 4.5%. The clonotype originates from a girl between 5 and 17 years old with multiple sclerosis. Specimen: blood. The chain is built from TRBV5-1 and TRBJ2-5, with D possibly being TRBD1 (5 bases). With the DNA end fitting TRBJ2-7 better, the J assignment may be wrong. CDR3 in DNA: TGCGCCAGCAGACCCTATTTAGTAGGGGACGAGCAGTACTTC. Protein: CASRPYLVGDEQYF.